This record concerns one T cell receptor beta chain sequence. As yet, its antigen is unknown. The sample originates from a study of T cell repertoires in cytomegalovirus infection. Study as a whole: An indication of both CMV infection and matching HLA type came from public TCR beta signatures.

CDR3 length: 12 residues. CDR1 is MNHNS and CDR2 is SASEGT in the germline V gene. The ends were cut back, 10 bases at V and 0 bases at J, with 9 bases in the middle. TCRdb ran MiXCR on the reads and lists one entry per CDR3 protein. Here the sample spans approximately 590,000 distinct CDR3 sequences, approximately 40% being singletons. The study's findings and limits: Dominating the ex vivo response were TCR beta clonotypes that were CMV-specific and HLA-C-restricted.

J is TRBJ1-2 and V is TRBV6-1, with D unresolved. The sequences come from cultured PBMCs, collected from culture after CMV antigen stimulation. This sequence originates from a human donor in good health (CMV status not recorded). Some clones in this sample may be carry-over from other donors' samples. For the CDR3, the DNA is TGTGCCACCGCTGGTCCTAACTATGGCTACACCTTC. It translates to CATAGPNYGYTF.